This T cell receptor (beta chain) comes out of a study of HIV-infected children after antiretroviral therapy interruption. Study-wide context: Interruption-arm sampling covered weeks 0, 12, interruption end (24 or 48), and about 3 years post-study. Weeks 0, 48 and 150 were sampled under continuous treatment.

This clonotype came up once. Sequence at one end of the junction differs from germline and may be a read error. Specified treatment: PENTA 11 planned treatment interruption arm or continuous ART arm. The TCR library was built from RNA with a 3' RACE protocol and unique molecular identifiers. TCRdb passed the 3' RACE reads through MiXCR, listing each CDR3 protein once. The table includes about 89,000 distinct CDR3 sequences, roughly 6.4% detected once. Germline lookup yields CDR1 SGHDT and CDR2 YYEEEE. The CDR3 is made up of 14 amino acids. Sequencing used CD45RA+ CD4+ T cells from PBMCs, pooled from several time points, obtained from a donor given antiretroviral therapy, either interrupted or continuous. Subset of the sample: naive CD4+ CD45RA+ CD45RO- T cells. The sequence came from a pool of human donors with HIV. J is TRBJ2-7 and V is TRBV5-6, with a possible D match to TRBD2 (6 bases). The DNA of the CDR3 is TGTGCCGGCAGCGGAACCCGGGAGTCCTACGAGCAGTACTTC. This codes for CAGSGTRESYEQYF.